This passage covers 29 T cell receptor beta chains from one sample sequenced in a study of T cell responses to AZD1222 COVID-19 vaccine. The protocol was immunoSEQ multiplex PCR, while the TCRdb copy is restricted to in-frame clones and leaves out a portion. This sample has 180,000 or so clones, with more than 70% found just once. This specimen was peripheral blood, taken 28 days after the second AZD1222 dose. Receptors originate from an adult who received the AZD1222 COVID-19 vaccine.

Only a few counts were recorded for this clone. This CDR3 reads CASSIETLSNQPQHF. The CDR3 DNA reads as TGTGCCAGTAGTATAGAGACCCTTAGCAATCAGCCCCAGCATTTT. This chain links TRBV19 with TRBJ1-5; D is uncertain. Trimming pared 0 bases from V and 0 bases from J, leaving 6 bases between. This CDR3 spans 15 amino acids. Germline V gene lookup returns CDR1 LNHDA and CDR2 SQIVND (reference sequence). Combining the CDR3 with reference TRBV19 and TRBJ1-5 gives the whole variable domain DGGITQSPKYLFRKEGQNVTLSCEQNLNHDAMYWYRQDPGQGLRLIYYSQIVNDFQKGDIAEGYSVSREKKESFPLTVTSAQKNPTAFYLCASSIETLSNQPQHFGDGTRLSIL.

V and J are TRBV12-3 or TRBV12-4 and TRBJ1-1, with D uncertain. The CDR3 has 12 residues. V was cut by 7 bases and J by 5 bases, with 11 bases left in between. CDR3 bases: TGTGCCAGCACCCTAGGGAAAACTGAAGCTTTCTTT. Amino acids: CASTLGKTEAFF.

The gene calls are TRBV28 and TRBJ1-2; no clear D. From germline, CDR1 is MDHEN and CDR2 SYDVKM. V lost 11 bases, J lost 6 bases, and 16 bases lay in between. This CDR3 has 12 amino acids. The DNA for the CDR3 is TGTGCCTGCGAGGCAGTATCGCATGGCTACACCTTC. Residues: CACEAVSHGYTF.

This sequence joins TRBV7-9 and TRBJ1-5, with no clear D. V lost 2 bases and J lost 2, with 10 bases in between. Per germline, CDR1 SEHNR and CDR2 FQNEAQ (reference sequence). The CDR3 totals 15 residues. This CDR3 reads CASSLHMGGNQPQHF. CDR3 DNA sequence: TGTGCCAGCAGCTTACACATGGGAGGCAATCAGCCCCAGCATTTT. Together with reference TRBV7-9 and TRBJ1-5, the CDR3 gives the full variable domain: DTGVSQNPRHKITKRGQNVTFRCDPISEHNRLYWYRQTLGQGPEFLTYFQNEAQLEKSRLLSDRFSAERPKGSFSTLEIQRTEQGDSAMYLCASSLHMGGNQPQHFGDGTRLSIL.

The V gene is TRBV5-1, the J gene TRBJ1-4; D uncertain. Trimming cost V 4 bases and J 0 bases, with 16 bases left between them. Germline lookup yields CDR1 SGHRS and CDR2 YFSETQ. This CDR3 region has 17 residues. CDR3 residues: CASSVGPPFATNEKLFF. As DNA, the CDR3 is TGCGCCAGCAGCGTTGGGCCCCCGTTTGCAACTAATGAAAAACTGTTTTTT.

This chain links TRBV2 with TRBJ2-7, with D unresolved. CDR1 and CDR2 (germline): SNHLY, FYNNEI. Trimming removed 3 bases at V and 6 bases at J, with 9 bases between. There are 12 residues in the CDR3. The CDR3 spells CASSDPGTEQYF. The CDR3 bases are TGTGCCAGCAGTGACCCAGGTACCGAGCAGTACTTC.

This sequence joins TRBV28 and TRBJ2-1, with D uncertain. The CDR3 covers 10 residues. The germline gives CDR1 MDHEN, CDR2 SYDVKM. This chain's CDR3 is CVYSYNEQFF. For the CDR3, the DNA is TGTGTCTACTCCTACAATGAGCAGTTCTTC. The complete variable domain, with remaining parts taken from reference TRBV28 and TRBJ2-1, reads DVKVTQSSRYLVKRTGEKVFLECVQDMDHENMFWYRQDPGLGLRLIYFSYDVKMKEKGDIPEGYSVSREKKERFSLILESASTNQTSMYLCVYSYNEQFFGPGTRLTVL.

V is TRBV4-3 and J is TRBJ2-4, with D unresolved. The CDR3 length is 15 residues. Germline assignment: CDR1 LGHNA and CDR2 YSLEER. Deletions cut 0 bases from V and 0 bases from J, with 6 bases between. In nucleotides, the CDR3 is TGCGCCAGCAGCCAAGATCTCGTAGCCAAAAACATTCAGTACTTC. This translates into CASSQDLVAKNIQYF.

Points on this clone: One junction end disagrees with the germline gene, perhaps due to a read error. The CDR3 protein is CASRRSQNPGELFF. CDR3 DNA sequence: TGCGCCAGCAGACGGTCTCAGAACCCCGGGGAGCTGTTTTTT. The V call is TRBV5-1, the J call TRBJ2-2; D is unresolved. Germline CDR1 SGHRS, CDR2 YFSETQ. There are 14 residues in the CDR3.

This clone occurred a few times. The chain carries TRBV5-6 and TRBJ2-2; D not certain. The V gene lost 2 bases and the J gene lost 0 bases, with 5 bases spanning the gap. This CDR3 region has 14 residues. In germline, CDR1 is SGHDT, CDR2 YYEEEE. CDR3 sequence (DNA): TGTGCCAGCAGCTTAGGAGCGAACACCGGGGAGCTGTTTTTT. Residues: CASSLGANTGELFF.

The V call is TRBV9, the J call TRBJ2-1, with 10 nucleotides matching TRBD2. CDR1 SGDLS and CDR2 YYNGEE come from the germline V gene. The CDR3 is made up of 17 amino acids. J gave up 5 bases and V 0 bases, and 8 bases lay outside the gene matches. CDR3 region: CASSVDLLAGSHNEQFF. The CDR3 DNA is TGTGCCAGCAGCGTAGATCTACTAGCGGGATCCCACAATGAGCAGTTCTTC.

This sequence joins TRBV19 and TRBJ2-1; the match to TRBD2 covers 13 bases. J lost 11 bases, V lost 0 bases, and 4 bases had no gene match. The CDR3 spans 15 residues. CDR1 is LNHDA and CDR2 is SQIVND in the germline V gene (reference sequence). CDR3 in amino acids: CASSIEWTSGSQQFF. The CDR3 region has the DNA TGTGCCAGTAGTATAGAGTGGACTAGCGGGAGTCAGCAGTTCTTC.

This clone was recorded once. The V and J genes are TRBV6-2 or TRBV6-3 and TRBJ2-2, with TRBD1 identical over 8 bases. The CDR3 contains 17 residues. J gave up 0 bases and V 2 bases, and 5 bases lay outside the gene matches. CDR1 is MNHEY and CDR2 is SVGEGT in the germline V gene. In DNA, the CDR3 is TGTGCCAGCAGTTACGGGGGGACAGGAACGAACACCGGGGAGCTGTTTTTT. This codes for CASSYGGTGTNTGELFF.

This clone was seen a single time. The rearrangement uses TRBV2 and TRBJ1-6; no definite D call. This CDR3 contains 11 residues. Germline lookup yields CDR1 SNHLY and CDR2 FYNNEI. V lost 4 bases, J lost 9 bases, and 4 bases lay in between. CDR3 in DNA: TGTGCCAGCAGTGGGGGTTCACCCCTCCACTTT. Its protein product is CASSGGSPLHF.

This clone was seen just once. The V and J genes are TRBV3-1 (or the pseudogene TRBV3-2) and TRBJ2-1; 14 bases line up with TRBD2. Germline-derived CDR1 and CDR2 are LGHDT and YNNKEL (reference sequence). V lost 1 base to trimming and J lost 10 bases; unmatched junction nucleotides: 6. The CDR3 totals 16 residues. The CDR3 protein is CASSQVGTSGRKEQFF. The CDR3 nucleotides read TGTGCCAGCAGCCAAGTTGGGACTAGCGGGAGAAAAGAGCAGTTCTTC.

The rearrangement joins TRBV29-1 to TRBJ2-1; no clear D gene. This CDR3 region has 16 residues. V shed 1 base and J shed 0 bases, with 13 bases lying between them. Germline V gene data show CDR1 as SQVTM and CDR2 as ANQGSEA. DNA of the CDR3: TGCAGCGTTGAAGGGTCACGGAAGGGCTCCTACAATGAGCAGTTCTTC. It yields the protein CSVEGSRKGSYNEQFF.

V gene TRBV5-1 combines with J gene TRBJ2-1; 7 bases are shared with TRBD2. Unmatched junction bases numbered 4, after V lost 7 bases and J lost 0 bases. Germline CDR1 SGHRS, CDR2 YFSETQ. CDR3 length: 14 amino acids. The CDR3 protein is CASFSGTSYNEQFF. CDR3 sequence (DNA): TGCGCCAGCTTCAGCGGGACCTCCTACAATGAGCAGTTCTTC.

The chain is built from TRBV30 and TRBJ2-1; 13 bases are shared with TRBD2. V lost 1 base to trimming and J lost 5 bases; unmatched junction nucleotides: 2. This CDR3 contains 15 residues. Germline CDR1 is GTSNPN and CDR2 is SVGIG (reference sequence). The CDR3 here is CAWSAGLAGDNEQFF. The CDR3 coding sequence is TGTGCCTGGAGTGCCGGACTAGCGGGAGACAATGAGCAGTTCTTC.

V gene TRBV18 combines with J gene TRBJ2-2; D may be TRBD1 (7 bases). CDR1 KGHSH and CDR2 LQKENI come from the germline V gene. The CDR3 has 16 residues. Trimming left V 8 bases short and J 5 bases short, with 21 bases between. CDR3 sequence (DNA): TGTGCCAGCCGAGACGCGGGACAGTCTTTTACCGGGGAGCTGTTTTTT. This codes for CASRDAGQSFTGELFF.

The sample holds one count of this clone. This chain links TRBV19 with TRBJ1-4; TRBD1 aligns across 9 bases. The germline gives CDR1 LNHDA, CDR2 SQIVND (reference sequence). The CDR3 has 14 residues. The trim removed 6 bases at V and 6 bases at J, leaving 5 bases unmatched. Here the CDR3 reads CASRKTGGDEKLFF. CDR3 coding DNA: TGTGCCAGTAGGAAGACAGGGGGGGATGAAAAACTGTTTTTT. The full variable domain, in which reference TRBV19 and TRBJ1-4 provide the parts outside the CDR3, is DGGITQSPKYLFRKEGQNVTLSCEQNLNHDAMYWYRQDPGQGLRLIYYSQIVNDFQKGDIAEGYSVSREKKESFPLTVTSAQKNPTAFYLCASRKTGGDEKLFFGSGTQLSVL.

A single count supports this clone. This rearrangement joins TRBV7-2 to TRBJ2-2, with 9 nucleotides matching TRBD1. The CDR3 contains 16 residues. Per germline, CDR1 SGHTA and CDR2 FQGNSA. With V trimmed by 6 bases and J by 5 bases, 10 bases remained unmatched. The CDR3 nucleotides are TGTGCCAGCAGTCTCCCCGGGACAGGGAAAACCGGGGAGCTGTTTTTT. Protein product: CASSLPGTGKTGELFF.

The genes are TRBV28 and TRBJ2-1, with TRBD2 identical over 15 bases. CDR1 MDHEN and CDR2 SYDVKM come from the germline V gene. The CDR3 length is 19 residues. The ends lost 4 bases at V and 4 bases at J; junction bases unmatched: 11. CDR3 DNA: TGTGCCAGCAGTTCAGCCGGGACTAGCGGGAGGTTTTTATACAATGAGCAGTTCTTC. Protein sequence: CASSSAGTSGRFLYNEQFF.

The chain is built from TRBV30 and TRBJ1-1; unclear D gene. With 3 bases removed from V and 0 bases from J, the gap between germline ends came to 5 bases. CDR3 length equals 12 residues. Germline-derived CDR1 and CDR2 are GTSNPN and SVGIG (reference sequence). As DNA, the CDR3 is TGTGCCTGGAGCTCAGTGAACACTGAAGCTTTCTTT. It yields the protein CAWSSVNTEAFF. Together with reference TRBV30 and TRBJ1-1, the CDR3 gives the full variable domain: SQTIHQWPATLVQPVGSPLSLECTVEGTSNPNLYWYRQAAGRGLQLLFYSVGIGQISSEVPQNLSASRPQDRQFILSSKKLLLSDSGFYLCAWSSVNTEAFFGQGTRLTVV.

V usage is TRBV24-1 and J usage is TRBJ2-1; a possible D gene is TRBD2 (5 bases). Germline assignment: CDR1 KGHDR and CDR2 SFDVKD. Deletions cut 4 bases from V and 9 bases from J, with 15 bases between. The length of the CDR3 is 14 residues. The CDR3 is CATSDVLLVGEQFF. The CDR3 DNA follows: TGTGCCACCAGTGACGTGCTACTAGTTGGTGAGCAGTTCTTC.

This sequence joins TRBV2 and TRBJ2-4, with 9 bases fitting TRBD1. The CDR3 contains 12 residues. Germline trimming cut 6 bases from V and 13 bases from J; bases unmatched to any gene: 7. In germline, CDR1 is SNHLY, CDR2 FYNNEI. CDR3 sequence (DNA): TGTGCCAGCAGGGTGACAGGGGGGAGACAGTACTTC. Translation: CASRVTGGRQYF.

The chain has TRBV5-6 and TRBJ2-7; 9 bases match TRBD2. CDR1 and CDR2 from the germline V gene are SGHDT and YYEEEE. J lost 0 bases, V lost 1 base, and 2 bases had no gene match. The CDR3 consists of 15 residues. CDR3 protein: CASSLSGGSSYEQYF. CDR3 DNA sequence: TGTGCCAGCAGCTTGAGCGGGGGGAGCTCCTACGAGCAGTACTTC.

The CDR3 sequence is CASSLAGKNTQYF. As DNA, the CDR3 is TGTGCCAGCAGCTTGGCAGGGAAGAATACGCAGTATTTT. This chain connects TRBV5-6 to TRBJ2-3; possibly TRBD1 for D (5 bases). V dropped 0 bases and J dropped 7 bases, with 9 bases sitting between them. CDR1 and CDR2 (germline): SGHDT, YYEEEE. The CDR3 contains 13 residues.

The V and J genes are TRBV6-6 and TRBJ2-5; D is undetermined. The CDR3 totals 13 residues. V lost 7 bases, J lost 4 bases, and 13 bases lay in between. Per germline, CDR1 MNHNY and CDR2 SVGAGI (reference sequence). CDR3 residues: CASTERTPETQYF. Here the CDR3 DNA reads TGTGCCAGCACCGAACGGACGCCAGAGACCCAGTACTTC.

The CDR3 sequence is CASSSPDSGYTF. The CDR3 region has the DNA TGTGCCAGCAGTTCTCCCGATAGTGGCTACACCTTC. The chain uses TRBV28 and TRBJ1-2, with no clear D. V was shortened by 4 bases and J by 7 bases, with 10 bases between the two germline ends. The CDR3 contains 12 residues. The germline CDR1 and CDR2 sequences are MDHEN and SYDVKM.